The clone carrying this T cell receptor (beta chain) came up once. Generated by immunoSEQ multiplex PCR, the TCRdb table keeps only in-frame clones and is missing some. The table shows around 130,000 clones, with 89% occurring only once. The record originates from a study of control samples from healthy donors and cancer patients. The CDR3 extends over 16 amino acids. Looked up from germline, CDR1 is SNHLY and CDR2 is FYNNEI. Trimming pared 3 bases from V and 8 bases from J, leaving 20 bases between. What was sequenced was blood. The rearrangement joins TRBV2 to TRBJ2-1, with D perhaps matching TRBD1 (5 bases). The sequence was obtained from a man in his forties or fifties in good health. As DNA, the CDR3 is TGTGCCAGCAGTGATTGGCTCGGCAGGGCCGTCCATGAGCAGTTCTTC. Protein product: CASSDWLGRAVHEQFF.